These T cell receptor beta chains were read from a single sample in a study of control samples from healthy donors and cancer patients. Profiled with immunoSEQ multiplex PCR; TCRdb holds only in-frame clones, not every one. Among 170,000 or so clones listed, 94% were seen once. The sample consisted of blood. The receptors stem from a woman aged 18-29 years in good health. Each CDR3 is given without its conserved first and last residue.

>TRBJ1-4|TRBV19
ASSIKEISSNEKLF
>TRBJ2-5|TRBV7-2
ASSLRAGGETQY
>TRBJ1-1|TRBV29-1
SVEPSSGDTEAF
>TRBJ2-2|TRBV5-1
ASSWTSPGELF
>TRBJ2-1|TRBV5-1
ASSLRGGYNEQF
>TRBJ2-2|TRBV6-5
AIPRGKYTGELF
>TRBJ2-5|TRBV11-3
ASSLSAGQGSETQY
>TRBJ1-6|TRBV19
ASSSGDPNSPLH
>TRBJ1-1|TRBV7-6
ASSQMEGNTEAF
>TRBJ2-3|TRBV10-1
ASSAPGLAGTDTQY
>TRBJ2-2|TRBV11-2
ASSLEARASGNLGELF
>TRBJ1-5|TRBV19
ASSNHRGMRNQPQH
>TRBJ1-1|TRBV7-9
ASSLRSTGGQNNEAF
>TRBJ2-7|TRBV5-6
ASSLAGTYEQY
>TRBJ1-4|TRBV4-1
ASSQEGGYVNEKLF
>TRBJ2-7|TRBV28
ASRPDLGRVAYEQY
>TRBJ2-1|TRBV6-4
ASSDSSGSYNEQF
>TRBJ1-5|TRBV2
ASSPLRGQPQH
>TRBJ2-2|TRBV7-9
ASSLPPTGELF